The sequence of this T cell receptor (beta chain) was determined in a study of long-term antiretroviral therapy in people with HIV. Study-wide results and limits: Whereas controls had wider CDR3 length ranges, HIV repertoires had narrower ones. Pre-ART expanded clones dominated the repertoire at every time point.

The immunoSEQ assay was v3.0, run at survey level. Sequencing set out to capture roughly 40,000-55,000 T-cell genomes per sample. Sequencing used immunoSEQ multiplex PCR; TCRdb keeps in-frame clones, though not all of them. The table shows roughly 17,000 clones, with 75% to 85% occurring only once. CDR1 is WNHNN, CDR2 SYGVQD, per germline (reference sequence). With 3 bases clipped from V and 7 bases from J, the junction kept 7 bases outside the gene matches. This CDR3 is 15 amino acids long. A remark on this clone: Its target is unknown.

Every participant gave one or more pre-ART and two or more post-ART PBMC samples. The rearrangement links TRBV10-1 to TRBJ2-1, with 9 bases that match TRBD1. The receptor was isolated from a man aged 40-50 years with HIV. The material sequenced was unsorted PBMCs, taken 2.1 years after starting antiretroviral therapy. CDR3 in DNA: TGCGCCAGCAGTGAAGGACAGGGGACCCTAAATGAGCAGTTCTTC. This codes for CASSEGQGTLNEQFF.